These T cell receptor beta chains were read from a single sample in a study of radiation and T cells in renal cell carcinoma. Sequencing was performed with immunoSEQ multiplex PCR; in TCRdb, only in-frame clones are kept and a portion is missing. Of roughly 100,000 clones listed, roughly four fifths are singletons. The material was blood, obtained from a patient whose treatment included radiotherapy and nephrectomy. All receptors derive from a man between 60 and 75 years old with renal cell carcinoma. Each CDR3 is given with its conserved first and last residue. D genes are given only for firm matches. For some rows the clone size is stated as once, few or many, or as a class when expanded; others skip it.

v_gene,abundance,d_gene,j_gene,CDR3aa,CDR3nt
TRBV2,-,-,TRBJ1-5,CASRVRPRGNQPQHF,TGTGCCAGCAGGGTAAGACCCAGAGGCAATCAGCCCCAGCATTTT
TRBV5-8,-,-,TRBJ1-3,CASSLARARDTIYF,TGTGCCAGCAGCTTGGCCAGGGCCCGGGACACCATATATTTT
TRBV7-8,few,-,TRBJ1-1,CASSLAGPTEAFF,TGTGCCAGCAGCTTAGCAGGGCCAACTGAAGCTTTCTTT
TRBV28,-,-,TRBJ1-1,CASQRPMNTEAFF,TGTGCCAGCCAACGTCCCATGAACACTGAAGCTTTCTTT
TRBV27,once,-,TRBJ2-7,CASSRRGSHEQYF,TGTGCCAGCAGTCGTCGGGGGTCCCACGAGCAGTACTTC
TRBV7-3,-,-,TRBJ2-1,CASSLERASVNEQFF,TGTGCCAGCAGCTTAGAAAGGGCTAGCGTTAATGAGCAGTTCTTC
TRBV28,-,-,TRBJ1-5,CASSRDSNQPQHF,TGTGCCAGCAGCAGAGATAGCAATCAGCCCCAGCATTTT
TRBV27,-,TRBD2,TRBJ2-7,CASSQRLAGSYEQYF,TGTGCCAGCAGTCAAAGACTAGCGGGATCTTACGAGCAGTACTTC
TRBV2,few,-,TRBJ1-1,CASSTPLLTPEAFF,TGTGCCAGCAGTACACCCCTCCTGACGCCTGAAGCTTTCTTT
TRBV6-5,-,-,TRBJ1-4,CASSYSRLLSEKLFF,TGTGCCAGCAGTTACTCTCGTTTACTATCGGAAAAACTGTTTTTT
TRBV19,once,-,TRBJ2-5,CASSAGTRKETQYF,TGTGCCAGTAGTGCCGGGACACGCAAAGAGACCCAGTACTTC
TRBV5-1,once,TRBD2,TRBJ2-5,CASSTGGGNPETQYF,TGCGCCAGCAGCACCGGCGGGGGAAACCCAGAGACCCAGTACTTC
TRBV18,-,-,TRBJ2-7,CASSPRAGYEQYF,TGTGCCAGCTCACCACGGGCAGGGTACGAGCAGTACTTC
TRBV18,-,-,TRBJ2-7,CASSPESGDEQYF,TGTGCCAGCTCACCGGAGTCCGGCGACGAGCAGTACTTC
TRBV28,-,TRBD2,TRBJ2-6,CASSFNAGGLSGANVLTF,TGTGCCAGCAGTTTCAACGCGGGAGGGCTCTCTGGGGCCAACGTCCTGACTTTC
TRBV30,-,-,TRBJ1-2,CAWSVGDGNYGYTF,TGTGCCTGGAGTGTAGGGGACGGTAACTATGGCTACACCTTC
TRBV7-9,few,TRBD1,TRBJ2-2,CASSWDRGVAGELFF,TGTGCCAGCAGTTGGGACAGGGGGGTCGCCGGGGAGCTGTTTTTT
TRBV2,-,-,TRBJ1-2,CASSEAAKNYGYTF,TGTGCCAGCAGTGAAGCGGCCAAGAACTATGGCTACACCTTC
TRBV14,-,TRBD1,TRBJ1-1,CASSPTGYTEAFF,TGTGCCAGCAGCCCGACAGGGTACACTGAAGCTTTCTTT
TRBV15,-,-,TRBJ2-1,CATSGRMGSYNEQFF,TGTGCCACCAGCGGCCGAATGGGCTCCTACAATGAGCAGTTCTTC
TRBV6-4,once,TRBD2,TRBJ2-1,CASSDKRTSGYNEQFF,TGTGCCAGCAGTGATAAGAGGACTAGCGGATACAATGAGCAGTTCTTC
TRBV4-1,many,-,TRBJ1-3,CASSQDRAGSTGNTIYF,TGCGCCAGCAGCCAAGATAGGGCAGGGAGCACTGGAAACACCATATATTTT
TRBV30,few,-,TRBJ2-5,CAWSFRQVQYF,TGTGCCTGGAGTTTTCGACAGGTCCAGTACTTC
TRBV5-4,few,-,TRBJ1-4,CASSSGTLNEKLFF,TGTGCCAGCAGCTCCGGGACGCTTAATGAAAAACTGTTTTTT
TRBV10-1,-,TRBD2,TRBJ2-1,CASRRTSGSDEQFF,TGCGCCAGCAGAAGGACTAGCGGGAGCGATGAGCAGTTCTTC
TRBV7-9,-,-,TRBJ2-3,CASSLAGTILPDTQYF,TGTGCCAGCAGCTTAGCTGGAACAATCCTCCCAGATACGCAGTATTTT
TRBV2,-,-,TRBJ2-2,CASSDAGEKAGELFF,TGTGCCAGCAGTGACGCAGGGGAAAAAGCCGGGGAGCTGTTTTTT
TRBV2,-,-,TRBJ2-5,CASRLHPSSGGTQYF,TGTGCCAGCAGACTACACCCATCGTCAGGTGGGACCCAGTACTTC
TRBV28,-,TRBD1,TRBJ1-2,CASSSETGNYGYTF,TGTGCCAGCAGTTCGGAGACAGGGAACTATGGCTACACCTTC
TRBV5-4,-,TRBD2,TRBJ2-2,CASSVGLAGFTGELFF,TGTGCCAGCAGCGTGGGACTAGCGGGTTTCACCGGGGAGCTGTTTTTT
TRBV6-5,once,-,TRBJ2-1,CASSHPWRDEQFF,TGTGCCAGCAGCCACCCATGGCGGGATGAGCAGTTCTTC
TRBV7-8,-,TRBD1,TRBJ1-1,CASMATGLTEAFF,TGTGCCAGCATGGCGACAGGGCTGACTGAAGCTTTCTTT
TRBV5-1,-,-,TRBJ2-7,CASSSPKGQYYSYEQYF,TGCGCCAGCAGCTCCCCTAAGGGTCAGTATTACTCCTACGAGCAGTACTTC
TRBV7-9,once,-,TRBJ2-7,CASSHGRHEQYF,TGTGCCAGCAGCCACGGTAGGCACGAGCAGTACTTC
TRBV6-1,-,-,TRBJ1-3,CATLTVSGNTIYF,TGTGCCACCCTGACAGTGTCTGGAAACACCATATATTTT
TRBV12-2,large,-,TRBJ1-3,CASRPGQGVLGNTIYF,TGTGCAAGTCGCCCGGGACAGGGGGTCTTGGGAAACACCATATATTTT
TRBV18,-,-,TRBJ2-7,CASSPRQDPYEQYF,TGTGCCAGCTCACCACGGCAGGACCCCTACGAGCAGTACTTC
TRBV2,-,-,TRBJ2-7,CASAVRGYEQYF,TGTGCCAGCGCGGTCCGGGGATACGAGCAGTACTTC
TRBV27,-,TRBD2,TRBJ2-2,CASSLRGGIGELFF,TGTGCCAGCAGTTTACGGGGAGGGATCGGGGAGCTGTTTTTT
TRBV7-2,once,-,TRBJ1-5,CASSLNRGNQPQHF,TGTGCCAGCAGCCTAAATAGGGGGAATCAGCCCCAGCATTTT
TRBV5-5,-,TRBD1,TRBJ2-1,CASLIPGTGFNEQFF,TGTGCCAGCCTTATACCCGGGACAGGGTTCAATGAGCAGTTCTTC
TRBV29-1,-,-,TRBJ1-2,CSVVRGDYGYTF,TGCAGCGTTGTCAGGGGTGACTATGGCTACACCTTC
TRBV6-1,-,-,TRBJ1-1,CASSGRRDTEAFF,TGTGCCAGCAGTGGACGGAGGGACACTGAAGCTTTCTTT
TRBV19,once,TRBD1,TRBJ1-5,CASSITGAVNQPQHF,TGTGCCAGTAGTATAACAGGGGCGGTCAATCAGCCCCAGCATTTT
TRBV4-3,-,-,TRBJ2-7,CASSQGGFPYPYEQYF,TGCGCCAGCAGCCAAGGGGGGTTCCCCTACCCCTACGAGCAGTACTTC
TRBV10-3,-,-,TRBJ2-3,CAITYALTVRPDTQYF,TGTGCCATCACCTACGCCCTAACCGTCCGTCCAGATACGCAGTATTTT
TRBV18,once,-,TRBJ1-3,CASSPSTAGVVGNTIYF,TGTGCCAGCTCACCTTCGACAGCCGGGGTAGTTGGAAACACCATATATTTT
TRBV28,-,-,TRBJ2-2,CASSLYPQTGELFF,TGTGCCAGCAGTTTATACCCCCAGACCGGGGAGCTGTTTTTT